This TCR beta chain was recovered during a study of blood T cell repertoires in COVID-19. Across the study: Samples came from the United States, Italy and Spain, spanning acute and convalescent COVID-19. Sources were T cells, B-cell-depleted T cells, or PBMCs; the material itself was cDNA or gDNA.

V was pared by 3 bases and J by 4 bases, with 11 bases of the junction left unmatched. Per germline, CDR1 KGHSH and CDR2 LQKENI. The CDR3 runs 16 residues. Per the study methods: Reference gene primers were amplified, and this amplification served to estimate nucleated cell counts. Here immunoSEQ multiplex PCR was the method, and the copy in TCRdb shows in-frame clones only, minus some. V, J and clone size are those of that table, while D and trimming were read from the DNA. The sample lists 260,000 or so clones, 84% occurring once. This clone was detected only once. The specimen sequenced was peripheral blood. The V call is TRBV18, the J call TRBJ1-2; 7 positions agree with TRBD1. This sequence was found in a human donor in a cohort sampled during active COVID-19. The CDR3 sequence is CASSPPQGGRFYGYTF. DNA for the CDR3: TGTGCCAGCTCACCTCCCCAGGGGGGAAGATTCTATGGCTACACCTTC.